This passage covers 29 T cell receptor beta chains from one sample sequenced in a study of CD8 T cells in Susac syndrome. RNA, at about 0.45 to 1 ug, was reverse transcribed with random hexamers. TCRdb passed the immunoSEQ multiplex PCR reads through MiXCR, listing each CDR3 protein once. The table has 100,000 to 150,000 distinct CDR3 sequences, more than 90% seen once. Sequenced: CD4+ T cells from PBMCs. These TCRs come from a human donor in good health.

J is TRBJ2-7 and V is TRBV7-2; D is undetermined. Germline V gene data show CDR1 as SGHTA and CDR2 as FQGNSA. The CDR3 runs 16 residues. Trimming shortened V by 2 bases and J by 3 bases, and 17 bases separated the two germline ends. CDR3 protein: CASSLSPSIVFYEQYF. The CDR3 DNA follows: TGTGCCAGCAGCTTAAGTCCATCCATTGTTTTCTACGAGCAGTACTTC.

This chain uses TRBV7-9 with TRBJ2-7; D gene unclear. Between the trimmed V and J ends, which lost 4 bases and 0 bases, there was a span of 10 bases. Looked up from germline, CDR1 is SEHNR and CDR2 is FQNEAQ (reference sequence). The CDR3 contains 14 residues. Written as DNA, the CDR3 is TGTGCCAGCAGCTCCGGAGCGAGCTCCTACGAGCAGTACTTC. Amino acids: CASSSGASSYEQYF.

The chain employs TRBV20-1 and TRBJ2-7; unclear D gene. Trimming removed 4 bases from V and 5 bases from J, with 15 bases in between. The V gene's germline CDR1 is DFQATT and CDR2 SNEGSKA (reference sequence). The CDR3 runs to 13 residues. The CDR3 is CSATLGWSHEQYF. CDR3 bases: TGCAGTGCTACCCTCGGATGGTCCCACGAGCAGTACTTC.

The chain joins TRBV3-1 to TRBJ1-2; D is perhaps TRBD1 (5 bases). Germline assignment: CDR1 LGHDT and CDR2 YNNKEL (reference sequence). The V gene lost 4 bases and the J gene lost 7 bases, with 13 bases spanning the gap. The CDR3 is 13 amino acids. DNA of the CDR3: TGTGCCAGCAGCCGGCCCTCAGGGAGTGGCTACACCTTC. Its translation: CASSRPSGSGYTF.

The J gene is TRBJ1-5, the V gene TRBV12-3 or TRBV12-4; D remains unclear. The CDR3 length is 14 residues. The V end was cut by 6 bases, the J end by 1 base, with 10 bases between. For the CDR3, the DNA is TGTGCCAGCAGCGATAGGAGGAGCAATCAGCCCCAGCATTTT. As protein: CASSDRRSNQPQHF.

V is TRBV7-9 and J is TRBJ1-2; 7 bases match TRBD1. The CDR3 is made up of 14 amino acids. The germline V gene has CDR1 SEHNR and CDR2 FQNEAQ (reference sequence). V was clipped by 5 bases and J by 2 bases; unmatched bases: 5. For the CDR3, the DNA is TGTGCCAGCAGCCCGCGGACAGGCAACTATGGCTACACCTTC. The encoded protein is CASSPRTGNYGYTF.

This sequence joins TRBV7-2 and TRBJ2-7, with 9 bases fitting TRBD2. The CDR3 consists of 14 residues. Germline CDR1 SGHTA, CDR2 FQGNSA. Unmatched junction bases numbered 4, after V lost 0 bases and J lost 7 bases. CDR3 DNA: TGTGCCAGCAGCTTAGCGGGACTAGCTCAGGAGCAGTACTTC. It yields the protein CASSLAGLAQEQYF. Combining the CDR3 with reference TRBV7-2 and TRBJ2-7 gives the whole variable domain GAGVSQSPSNKVTEKGKDVELRCDPISGHTALYWYRQSLGQGLEFLIYFQGNSAPDKSGLPSDRFSAERTGGSVSTLTIQRTQQEDSAVYLCASSLAGLAQEQYFGPGTRLTVT.

V and J are TRBV4-2 and TRBJ2-7; D unresolved. Germline V gene data show CDR1 as LGHNA and CDR2 as YNFKEQ. This CDR3 has 14 amino acids. V lost 0 bases to trimming and J lost 5 bases, with 11 bases between them. CDR3 nucleotides: TGTGCCAGCAGCCAAGAACGGGCGGTGGACGAGCAGTACTTC. Protein: CASSQERAVDEQYF.

The chain combines TRBV12-3 or TRBV12-4 with TRBJ2-3, with a possible D match to TRBD2 (5 bases). This CDR3 comprises 14 residues. V was trimmed by 5 bases and J by 2 bases, leaving 11 bases between them. The CDR3 here is CASSLDLATDTQYF. For the CDR3, the DNA is TGTGCCAGCAGTCTGGACTTAGCCACAGATACGCAGTATTTT.

The J gene is TRBJ2-3, the V gene TRBV18, with 7 bases that match TRBD1. The CDR3 has 16 amino acids. CDR1 KGHSH and CDR2 LQKENI come from the germline V gene. Germline trimming cut 0 bases from V and 0 bases from J; bases unmatched to any gene: 3. CDR3 amino acids: CASSPPGTVSTDTQYF. CDR3 nucleotide sequence: TGTGCCAGCTCACCACCCGGGACAGTTAGCACAGATACGCAGTATTTT.

This chain connects TRBV7-2 to TRBJ2-4, with TRBD1 identical over 8 bases. The germline gives CDR1 SGHTA, CDR2 FQGNSA. V trimming: 4 bases; J trimming: 3 bases; junction bases outside the gene matches: 14. The CDR3 totals 18 residues. For the CDR3, the DNA is TGTGCCAGCAGCTCCAGACCCGGACAGGGTATGGTCAAAAACATTCAGTACTTC. As protein: CASSSRPGQGMVKNIQYF.

V usage is TRBV25-1 and J usage is TRBJ2-1, with TRBD1 matching over 7 bases. The CDR3 covers 17 residues. The junction had 12 bases not matched to a gene; V was cut back by 7 bases and J by 0 bases. CDR1 MGHDK and CDR2 SYGVNS come from the germline V gene. For the CDR3, the DNA is TGTGCCAGCACCGGACCTCACAGGGGACGCTCCTACAATGAGCAGTTCTTC. Protein sequence: CASTGPHRGRSYNEQFF.

The chain combines TRBV2 with TRBJ2-2, with 10 bases that match TRBD2. V gave up 7 bases and J gave up 4 bases; unmatched junction bases: 6. The CDR3 extends over 15 amino acids. The germline gives CDR1 SNHLY, CDR2 FYNNEI. CDR3 protein: CASTSGRGPTGELFF. The CDR3 DNA reads TGTGCCAGCACGAGCGGGAGGGGACCCACCGGGGAGCTGTTTTTT.

The genes are TRBV24-1 and TRBJ1-2; D not certain. The CDR3 contains 13 residues. Germline CDR1 reads KGHDR; CDR2 reads SFDVKD. Trimming left V 4 bases short and J 4 bases short, with 9 bases between. CDR3 amino acids: CATSDPRVYGYTF. The CDR3 region has the DNA TGTGCCACCAGTGACCCGAGAGTCTATGGCTACACCTTC.

The chain has TRBV6-6 and TRBJ1-5; 9 nucleotides agree with TRBD1. This CDR3 region has 13 residues. Germline values: CDR1 MNHNY, CDR2 SVGAGI (reference sequence). Unmatched junction bases numbered 5, after V lost 8 bases and J lost 6 bases. The CDR3 DNA sequence: TGTGCCAGCGGCTACAGGGGGCCTCAGCCCCAGCATTTT. Translating gives CASGYRGPQPQHF.

The CDR3 DNA sequence: TGCGCCAGCACCGTGGACTCCTCTAGCACAGATACGCAGTATTTT. Protein sequence: CASTVDSSSTDTQYF. V gene TRBV5-1 combines with J gene TRBJ2-3, with a possible D match to TRBD2 (5 bases). The germline V and J ends were trimmed by 6 bases and 0 bases, with 14 bases remaining between them. The CDR3 is 15 amino acids. The germline CDR1 and CDR2 sequences are SGHRS and YFSETQ.

The chain combines TRBV5-1 with TRBJ2-7; no firm D call. CDR1 and CDR2 (germline): SGHRS, YFSETQ. V was shortened by 8 bases and J by 0 bases, with 12 bases between the two germline ends. This CDR3 is 13 amino acids long. CDR3 DNA sequence: TGCGCCAGTAAGGGTGAAAACTCCTACGAGCAGTACTTC. Translation gives CASKGENSYEQYF.

CDR3 sequence: CASSVQGPYYEQYF. In DNA, the CDR3 is TGTGCCAGCAGTGTGCAGGGGCCATACTACGAGCAGTACTTC. The rearrangement links TRBV27 to TRBJ2-7; possibly TRBD1 for D (6 bases). The V end lost 5 bases, the J end lost 3 bases, and 14 bases lay between the germline ends. Germline V CDR1 and CDR2: MNHEY, SMNVEV (reference sequence). The CDR3 contains 14 residues.

The chain is built from TRBV24-1 and TRBJ2-2; D unclear. The CDR3 totals 15 residues. The V end was cut by 4 bases, the J end by 6 bases, with 14 bases between. Germline values: CDR1 KGHDR, CDR2 SFDVKD. The CDR3 here is CATSDAMRQAGELFF. CDR3 DNA: TGTGCCACCAGTGACGCCATGAGGCAGGCCGGGGAGCTGTTTTTT.

The CDR3: CASSLNSGGVGGELFF. DNA for the CDR3: TGTGCCAGCAGCCTGAATTCTGGGGGGGTCGGCGGGGAGCTGTTTTTT. The V and J genes are TRBV5-4 and TRBJ2-2, with 7 bases aligning to TRBD2. The CDR3 consists of 16 residues. Germline assignment: CDR1 SGHNT and CDR2 YYREEE (reference sequence). With V trimmed by 4 bases and J by 7 bases, 13 bases remained unmatched.

The chain combines TRBV5-1 with TRBJ2-5, with 9 bases identical to TRBD1. CDR3 length: 18 amino acids. Trimming took 0 bases from V and 1 from J; bases not matched to a gene: 10. Germline assignment: CDR1 SGHRS and CDR2 YFSETQ. CDR3 protein: CASSLEDRGGGLQETQYF. The CDR3 coding sequence is TGCGCCAGCAGCTTGGAGGACAGGGGTGGAGGCCTCCAAGAGACCCAGTACTTC.

V is TRBV5-1 and J is TRBJ2-1; possible D gene TRBD2, 6 bases. CDR1 SGHRS and CDR2 YFSETQ come from the germline V gene. V was cut by 0 bases and J by 5 bases, with 12 bases left in between. This CDR3 spans 15 amino acids. CDR3 amino acids: CASSLAGTSHNEQFF. DNA of the CDR3: TGCGCCAGCAGCTTGGCCGGGACTTCCCACAATGAGCAGTTCTTC.

The chain links TRBV4-1 to TRBJ1-1, with D possibly being TRBD1 (5 bases). Germline V gives CDR1 MGHRA, CDR2 YSYEKL. The CDR3 is made up of 12 amino acids. Trimming stripped 7 bases from V and 4 bases from J, with 10 bases between. CDR3 DNA sequence: TGCGCCAGCAAGGAAAGGGGCACTGAAGCTTTCTTT. This encodes CASKERGTEAFF.

The gene calls are TRBV2 and TRBJ2-7; D is ambiguous. This CDR3 contains 12 residues. Germline loops: CDR1 SNHLY, CDR2 FYNNEI. V lost 6 bases, J lost 5 bases, and 11 bases lay in between. CDR3 sequence: CASSGRYNEQYF. Here the CDR3 DNA reads TGTGCCAGCAGCGGTCGGTATAACGAGCAGTACTTC.

The V and J genes are TRBV29-1 and TRBJ2-2, with TRBD1 as a possible D gene (6 bases). The V and J ends lost 6 bases and 0 bases respectively, with 11 bases between them. This CDR3 spans 14 amino acids. CDR1 is SQVTM and CDR2 is ANQGSEA in the germline V gene. CDR3 loop: CSVWDIPNTGELFF. CDR3 nucleotides: TGCAGCGTATGGGACATACCGAACACCGGGGAGCTGTTTTTT.

J is TRBJ2-4 and V is TRBV28; D tentatively fits TRBD1 or TRBD2 (6 bases each). Per the germline V gene, CDR1 is MDHEN and CDR2 is SYDVKM. V was pared by 7 bases and J by 0 bases, with 13 bases between. CDR3 length: 15 amino acids. CDR3 DNA sequence: TGTGCCAGCATTGGGGGGCCGGGAGCCAAAAACATTCAGTACTTC. Amino acids: CASIGGPGAKNIQYF.

The chain is built from TRBV7-2 and TRBJ2-7; 7 nucleotides align to TRBD2. The CDR3 runs 14 residues. Germline CDR1 SGHTA, CDR2 FQGNSA. V was clipped by 5 bases and J by 2 bases; unmatched bases: 6. The CDR3 nucleotides are TGTGCCAGCAGCCCTACTAGCGAACCCTACGAGCAGTACTTC. It codes for CASSPTSEPYEQYF.

V usage is TRBV6-5 and J usage is TRBJ2-7, with a tentative D call TRBD1 (6 bases). V was clipped by 0 bases and J by 3 bases, with 12 bases between them. Germline CDR1 is MNHEY and CDR2 is SVGAGI. CDR3 size: 15 residues. The CDR3 reads CASSYSWGQLYEQYF. CDR3 DNA sequence: TGTGCCAGCAGTTACTCGTGGGGGCAGCTCTACGAGCAGTACTTC.

This chain links TRBV12-3 or TRBV12-4 with TRBJ2-7, with 9 bases that match TRBD1. After removal of 3 bases from V and 3 bases from J, the junction contained 9 bases not matched to a gene. This CDR3 region has 16 residues. CDR3 sequence: CASSLKRTGEGYEQYF. The CDR3 DNA is TGTGCCAGCAGTTTGAAGAGGACAGGGGAGGGCTACGAGCAGTACTTC.